This T cell receptor beta chain was recorded in a study of Ad26.COV2.S vaccination and SARS-CoV-2 variants. V shed 0 bases and J shed 8 bases, with 14 bases lying between them. This CDR3 comprises 15 residues. The V gene's germline CDR1 is SGHRS and CDR2 YFSETQ. TCRdb's copy holds only in-frame clones and misses some; the assay was immunoSEQ multiplex PCR. The sample yields a few hundred thousand clones, roughly 90% seen once. Specified treatment: approximately 18 received Ad26.COV2.S at low or high dose, single or two shots; roughly five received placebo; per-sample allocation not given. The investigators took samples on day 63 after the first vaccine or placebo injection.

The chain has TRBV5-1 and TRBJ1-4; no definite D call. This receptor was obtained from a person between 18 and 65 years old who received the Ad26.COV2.S COVID-19 vaccine or a placebo. Sample: peripheral blood, taken in a trial of Ad26.COV2.S vaccine versus placebo. The CDR3 region is CASSLEPVRKEKLFF. CDR3 nucleotide sequence: TGCGCCAGCAGCTTGGAGCCAGTGCGTAAAGAAAAACTGTTTTTT.